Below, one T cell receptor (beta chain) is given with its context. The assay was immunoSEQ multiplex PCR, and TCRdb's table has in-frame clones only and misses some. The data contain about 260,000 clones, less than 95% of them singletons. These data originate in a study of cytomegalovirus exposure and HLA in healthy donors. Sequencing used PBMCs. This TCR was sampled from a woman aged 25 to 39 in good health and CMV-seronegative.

CDR3 sequence reads: CASSLLQEYGYTF. The CDR3 region has the DNA TGTGCCAGCAGCTTGCTGCAGGAGTATGGCTACACCTTC. The chain carries TRBV5-4 and TRBJ1-2, with D hard to call. CDR1 and CDR2 from the germline V gene are SGHNT and YYREEE (reference sequence). The CDR3 length is 13 residues. The V gene lost 1 base and the J gene lost 5 bases, with 9 bases spanning the gap.